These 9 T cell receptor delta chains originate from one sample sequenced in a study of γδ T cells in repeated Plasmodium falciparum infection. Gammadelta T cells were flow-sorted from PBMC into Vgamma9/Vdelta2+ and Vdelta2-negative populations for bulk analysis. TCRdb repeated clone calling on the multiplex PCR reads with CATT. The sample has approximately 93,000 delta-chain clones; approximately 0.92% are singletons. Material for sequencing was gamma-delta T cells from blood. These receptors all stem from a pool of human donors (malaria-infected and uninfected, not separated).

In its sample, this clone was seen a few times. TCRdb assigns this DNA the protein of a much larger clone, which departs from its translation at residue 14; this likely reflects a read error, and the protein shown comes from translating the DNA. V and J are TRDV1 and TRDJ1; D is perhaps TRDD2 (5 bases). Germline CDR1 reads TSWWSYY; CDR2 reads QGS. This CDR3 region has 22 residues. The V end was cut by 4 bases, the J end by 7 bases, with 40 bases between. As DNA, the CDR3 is TGTGCTCTTGGGGCACCTTCGTATCCATTACCGCTCCAGAGTGAATATATGGGTAAACTCATCTTT. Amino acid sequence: CALGAPSYPLPLQSEYMGKLIF.

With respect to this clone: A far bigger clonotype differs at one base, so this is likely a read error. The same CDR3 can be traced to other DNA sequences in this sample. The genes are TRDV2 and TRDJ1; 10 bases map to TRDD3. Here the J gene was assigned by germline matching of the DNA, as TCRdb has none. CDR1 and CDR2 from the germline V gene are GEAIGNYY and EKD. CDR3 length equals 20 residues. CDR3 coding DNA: TGTGCCTGTGACACGGGTGAACGTACTGGGGGATTGCCGTACACCGACAAACTCATCTTT. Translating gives CACDTGERTGGLPYTDKLIF.

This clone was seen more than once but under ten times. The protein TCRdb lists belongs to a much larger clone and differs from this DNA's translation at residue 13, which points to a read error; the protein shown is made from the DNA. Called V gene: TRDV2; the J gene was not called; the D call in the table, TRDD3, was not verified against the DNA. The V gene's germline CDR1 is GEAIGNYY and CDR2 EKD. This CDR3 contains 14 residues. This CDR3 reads CACDTGLGADKLTF. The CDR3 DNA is TGTGCCTGTGACACCGGACTGGGGGCCGATAAACTCACCTTT.

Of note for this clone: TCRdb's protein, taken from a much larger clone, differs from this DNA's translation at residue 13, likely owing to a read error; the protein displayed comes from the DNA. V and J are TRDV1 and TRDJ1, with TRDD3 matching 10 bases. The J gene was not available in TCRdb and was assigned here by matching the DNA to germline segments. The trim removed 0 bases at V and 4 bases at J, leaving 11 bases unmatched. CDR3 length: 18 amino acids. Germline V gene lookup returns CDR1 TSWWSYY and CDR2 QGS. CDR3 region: CALGELPWGINRVDKLIF. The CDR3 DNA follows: TGTGCTCTTGGGGAACTTCCCTGGGGGATAAATAGGGTCGATAAACTCATCTTT.

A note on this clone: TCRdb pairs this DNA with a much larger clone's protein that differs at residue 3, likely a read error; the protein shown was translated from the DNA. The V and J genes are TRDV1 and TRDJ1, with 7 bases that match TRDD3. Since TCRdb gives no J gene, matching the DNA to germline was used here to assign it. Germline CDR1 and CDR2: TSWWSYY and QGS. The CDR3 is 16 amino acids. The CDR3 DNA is TGTGCTCCTGGGGAACTACGCCCTGGGGGCCCCGATAAACTCATCTTT. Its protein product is CAPGELRPGGPDKLIF.

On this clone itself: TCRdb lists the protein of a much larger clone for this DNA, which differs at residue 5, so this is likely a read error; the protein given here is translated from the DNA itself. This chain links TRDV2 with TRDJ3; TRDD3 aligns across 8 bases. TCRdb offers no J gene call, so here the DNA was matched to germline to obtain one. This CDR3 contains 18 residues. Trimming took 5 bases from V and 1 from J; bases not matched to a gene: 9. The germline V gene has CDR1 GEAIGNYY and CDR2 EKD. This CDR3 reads CACVRLGVESWDTRQMFF. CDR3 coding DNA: TGTGCCTGTGTCCGACTGGGGGTAGAATCCTGGGACACCCGACAGATGTTTTTC.

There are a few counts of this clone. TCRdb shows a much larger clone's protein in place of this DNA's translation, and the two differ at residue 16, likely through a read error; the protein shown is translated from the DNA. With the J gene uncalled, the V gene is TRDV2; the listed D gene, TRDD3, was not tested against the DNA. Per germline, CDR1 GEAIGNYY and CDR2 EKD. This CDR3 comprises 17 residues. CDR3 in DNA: TGTGCCTGTGACACCGCAGGTGCGGGGGAAGACACCGATAAACTCACCTTT. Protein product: CACDTAGAGEDTDKLTF.

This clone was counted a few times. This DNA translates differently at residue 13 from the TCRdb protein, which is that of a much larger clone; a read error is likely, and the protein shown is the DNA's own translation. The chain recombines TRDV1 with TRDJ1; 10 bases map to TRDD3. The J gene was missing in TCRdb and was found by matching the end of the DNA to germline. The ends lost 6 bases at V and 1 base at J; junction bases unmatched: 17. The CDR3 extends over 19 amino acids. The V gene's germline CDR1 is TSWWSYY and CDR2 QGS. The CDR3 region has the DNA TGTGCTCTTGGCCTCAGTACTGGGGGATTTGTCGGTCGCACCGATAAACTCATCTTT. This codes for CALGLSTGGFVGRTDKLIF.

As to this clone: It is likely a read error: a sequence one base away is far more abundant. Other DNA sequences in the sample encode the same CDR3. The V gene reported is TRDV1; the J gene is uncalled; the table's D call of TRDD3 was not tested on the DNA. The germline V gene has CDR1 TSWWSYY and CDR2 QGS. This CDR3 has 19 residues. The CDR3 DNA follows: TGTGCTCTTGGGTCCCCAGGGGGATACGGTCCTCCGTACACCGATAAACTCATCTTC. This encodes CALGSPGGYGPPYTDKLIF.